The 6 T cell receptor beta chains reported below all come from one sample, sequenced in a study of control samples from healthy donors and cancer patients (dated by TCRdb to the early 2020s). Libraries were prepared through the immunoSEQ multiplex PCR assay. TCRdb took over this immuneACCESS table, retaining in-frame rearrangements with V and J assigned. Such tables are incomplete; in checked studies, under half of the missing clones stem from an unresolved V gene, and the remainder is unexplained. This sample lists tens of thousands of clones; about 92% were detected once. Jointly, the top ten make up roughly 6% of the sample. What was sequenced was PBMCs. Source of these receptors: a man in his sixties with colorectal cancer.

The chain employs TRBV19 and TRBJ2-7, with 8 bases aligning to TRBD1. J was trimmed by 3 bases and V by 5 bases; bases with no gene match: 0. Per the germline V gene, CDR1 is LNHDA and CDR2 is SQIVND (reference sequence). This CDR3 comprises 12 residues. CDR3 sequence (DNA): TGTGCCAGTAGTGACAGGGGCTACGAGCAGTACTTC. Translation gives CASSDRGYEQYF.

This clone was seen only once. The chain's CDR3 is CASSPRSSGANVLTF. The CDR3 DNA is TGTGCCAGCAGTCCCAGAAGCTCTGGGGCCAACGTCCTGACTTTC. V is TRBV6-5 and J is TRBJ2-6, with no clear D. Looked up from germline, CDR1 is MNHEY and CDR2 is SVGAGI. V shed 5 bases and J shed 0 bases, with 8 bases lying between them. The CDR3 contains 15 residues.

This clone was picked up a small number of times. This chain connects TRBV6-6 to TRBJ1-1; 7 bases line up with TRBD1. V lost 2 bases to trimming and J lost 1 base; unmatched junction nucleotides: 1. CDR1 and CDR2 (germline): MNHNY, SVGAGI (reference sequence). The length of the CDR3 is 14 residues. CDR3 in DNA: TGTGCCAGCAGTTACGGGACAGCGAACACTGAAGCTTTCTTT. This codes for CASSYGTANTEAFF.

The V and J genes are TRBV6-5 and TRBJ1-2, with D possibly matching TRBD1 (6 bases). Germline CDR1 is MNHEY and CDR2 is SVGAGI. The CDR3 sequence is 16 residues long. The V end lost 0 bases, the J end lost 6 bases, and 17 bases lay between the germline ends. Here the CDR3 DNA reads TGTGCCAGCAGTTACTCGACTCCAGGGGTGGTAGATGGCTACACCTTC. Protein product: CASSYSTPGVVDGYTF.

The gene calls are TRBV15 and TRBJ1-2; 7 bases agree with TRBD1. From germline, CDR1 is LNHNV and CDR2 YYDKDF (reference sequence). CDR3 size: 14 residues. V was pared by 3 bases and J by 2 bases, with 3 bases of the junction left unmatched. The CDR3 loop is CATSSLTGNYGYTF. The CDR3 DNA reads TGTGCCACCAGCAGTCTGACAGGGAACTATGGCTACACCTTC.

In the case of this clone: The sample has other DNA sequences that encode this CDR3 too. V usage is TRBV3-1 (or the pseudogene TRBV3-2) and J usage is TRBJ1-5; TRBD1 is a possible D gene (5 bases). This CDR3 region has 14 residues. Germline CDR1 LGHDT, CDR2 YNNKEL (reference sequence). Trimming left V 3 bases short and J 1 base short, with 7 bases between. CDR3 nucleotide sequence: TGTGCCAGCAGCCAGGGGGGGAGCAATCAGCCCCAGCATTTT. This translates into CASSQGGSNQPQHF.